A single sample is the source of the 10 T cell receptor beta chains below, sequenced in a study of Ad26.COV2.S vaccination and SARS-CoV-2 variants. Treatment meaning: approximately 18 received Ad26.COV2.S at low or high dose, single or two shots; a few received placebo; per-sample allocation not given. Material that was analyzed had been drawn on day 63 after the first vaccine or placebo injection. Produced via immunoSEQ multiplex PCR; TCRdb's table is partial and in-frame only. The table records hundreds of thousands of clones, around 90% of them present only once. Sequencing used peripheral blood, obtained in a trial of Ad26.COV2.S vaccine versus placebo. The source of these receptors is a person between 18 and 65 years old who received the Ad26.COV2.S COVID-19 vaccine or a placebo.

This clone was recorded once. V gene TRBV6-5 combines with J gene TRBJ1-1; D may be TRBD1 (5 bases). The CDR3 extends over 13 amino acids. Per the germline V gene, CDR1 is MNHEY and CDR2 is SVGAGI. Trimming removed 6 bases from V and 0 bases from J, with 8 bases in between. This CDR3 reads CASRRGVNTEAFF. The CDR3 nucleotides are TGTGCCAGCAGGAGAGGGGTGAACACTGAAGCTTTCTTT.

This chain connects TRBV7-6 to TRBJ1-1, with a weak D call TRBD1 (5 bases). CDR3 length: 14 residues. V lost 7 bases and J lost 6, with 18 bases in between. Germline V gene data show CDR1 as SGHVS and CDR2 as FNYEAQ. In DNA form, the CDR3 reads TGTGCCAGCACGCCCTCCCCAGGGTGGCCTGAAGCTTTCTTT. It yields the protein CASTPSPGWPEAFF.

To note about this clone: It may be a read error: a sequence one base away is much more abundant. The genes are TRBV5-5 and TRBJ2-3; D possibly corresponds to TRBD1 (5 bases). This CDR3 is 13 amino acids long. Trimming pared 0 bases from V and 3 bases from J, leaving 5 bases between. The germline V gene encodes CDR1 SGHKS and CDR2 YYEKEE (reference sequence). The CDR3 here is CASSLEGTDTQYF. CDR3 nucleotides: TGTGCCAGCAGCTTGGAGGGGACAGATACGCAGTATTTT.

The CDR3 loop is CASSSAPSISTDTQYF. CDR3 nucleotide sequence: TGTGCCAGCAGCTCCGCTCCTTCGATTAGCACAGATACGCAGTATTTT. The chain combines TRBV11-2 with TRBJ2-3; D is unresolved. V dropped 4 bases and J dropped 0 bases, with 14 bases sitting between them. The CDR3 covers 16 residues. Germline CDR1 is SGHAT and CDR2 is FQNNGV.

The chain carries TRBV7-2 and TRBJ2-1; no definite D call. V dropped 5 bases and J dropped 6 bases, with 11 bases sitting between them. CDR1 SGHTA and CDR2 FQGNSA come from the germline V gene. CDR3 length: 13 residues. In DNA form, the CDR3 reads TGTGCCAGCAGCCTCATCCCGGGCAATGAGCAGTTCTTC. It encodes CASSLIPGNEQFF.

This clone was picked up a small number of times. V and J are TRBV3-1 (or the pseudogene TRBV3-2) and TRBJ2-2; D gene uncertain. This CDR3 contains 11 residues. Germline V gives CDR1 LGHDT, CDR2 YNNKEL (reference sequence). Trimming took off 7 bases at V and 7 bases at J, with 7 bases between the two ends. The CDR3 here is CASIKNGELFF. CDR3 sequence (DNA): TGTGCCAGCATCAAAAACGGGGAGCTGTTTTTT.

The table lists this clone with a count of one. V gene TRBV24-1 combines with J gene TRBJ2-1; D is uncertain. CDR3 length: 17 amino acids. V was clipped by 3 bases and J by 3 bases, with 17 bases between them. Germline values: CDR1 KGHDR, CDR2 SFDVKD. CDR3 protein: CATSDGVLGSSYNEQFF. The CDR3 DNA reads as TGTGCCACCAGTGATGGCGTCTTGGGGTCTAGCTACAATGAGCAGTTCTTC.

The chain carries TRBV11-3 and TRBJ1-1, with D hard to call. CDR3 length: 15 residues. Trimming took off 1 base at V and 1 base at J, with 10 bases between the two ends. Per the germline V gene, CDR1 is SGHNT and CDR2 is YENEEA. Written as DNA, the CDR3 is TGTGCCAGCAGCTTAGGAGAGGGTAAGAACACTGAAGCTTTCTTT. Its translation: CASSLGEGKNTEAFF.

The chain joins TRBV7-2 to TRBJ1-5; D uncertain. The CDR3 is made up of 14 amino acids. Germline assignment: CDR1 SGHTA and CDR2 FQGNSA. Trimming removed 5 bases from V and 7 bases from J, with 15 bases in between. CDR3 residues: CASSPEASGQPQHF. Here the CDR3 DNA reads TGTGCCAGCAGCCCCGAAGCGAGCGGACAGCCCCAGCATTTT.

V and J are TRBV5-1 and TRBJ2-1, with 14 bases that match TRBD2. There are 15 residues in the CDR3. After removal of 4 bases from V and 8 bases from J, the junction contained 5 bases not matched to a gene. Per the germline V gene, CDR1 is SGHRS and CDR2 is YFSETQ. CDR3 in DNA: TGCGCCAGCAGCCTGACTAGCGGGGGGGCTTATGAGCAGTTCTTC. It specifies CASSLTSGGAYEQFF.